The 5 T cell receptor beta chains given below trace back to one sample, sequenced in a study of T cell responses to AZD1222 COVID-19 vaccine. Profiled with immunoSEQ multiplex PCR; TCRdb holds only in-frame clones, not every one. Of some 140,000 clones in the sample, roughly nine tenths are singletons; the top ten hold around a tenth. The specimen was peripheral blood, collected 28 days after the second AZD1222 dose. Receptor source: an adult who received the AZD1222 COVID-19 vaccine.

This clone came up once. This rearrangement joins TRBV5-1 to TRBJ2-1, with 9 bases fitting TRBD1. Per the germline V gene, CDR1 is SGHRS and CDR2 is YFSETQ. CDR3 length: 14 amino acids. The V segment lost 4 bases and the J segment 2 bases; nucleotides outside the gene matches: 1. CDR3 DNA: TGCGCCAGCAGCCGGGACAGGGCCTACAATGAGCAGTTCTTC. Its protein is CASSRDRAYNEQFF. Filled out from reference TRBV5-1 and TRBJ2-1, the complete variable domain reads KAGVTQTPRYLIKTRGQQVTLSCSPISGHRSVSWYQQTPGQGLQFLFEYFSETQRNKGNFPGRFSGRQFSNSRSEMNVSTLELGDSALYLCASSRDRAYNEQFFGPGTRLTVL.

The chain is built from TRBV19 and TRBJ1-2; D ambiguous. This CDR3 has 13 residues. The V and J ends lost 7 bases and 6 bases respectively, with 15 bases between them. The germline V gene has CDR1 LNHDA and CDR2 SQIVND (reference sequence). The CDR3 spells CASTRRVLDGYTF. CDR3 coding DNA: TGTGCCAGTACTCGCCGGGTTTTGGATGGCTACACCTTC.

The chain uses TRBV9 and TRBJ1-3; no definite D call. This CDR3 has 15 residues. Trimming took off 0 bases at V and 0 bases at J, with 7 bases between the two ends. Germline CDR1 and CDR2: SGDLS and YYNGEE. The CDR3 spells CASSVGGNSGNTIYF. The CDR3 DNA is TGTGCCAGCAGCGTAGGAGGGAACTCTGGAAACACCATATATTTT.

V is TRBV6-5 and J is TRBJ2-2; 7 nucleotides line up with TRBD1. The CDR3 loop spans 16 amino acids. Germline values: CDR1 MNHEY, CDR2 SVGAGI. The V segment lost 0 bases and the J segment 5 bases; nucleotides outside the gene matches: 6. The CDR3 bases are TGTGCCAGCAGTTACTCCAGGGGGAAGGGAACCGGGGAGCTGTTTTTT. This encodes CASSYSRGKGTGELFF.

The chain uses TRBV14 and TRBJ1-1; the D is unclear. This CDR3 comprises 12 residues. Germline V CDR1 and CDR2: SGHDN, FVKESK. The V and J ends lost 2 bases and 10 bases respectively, with 11 bases between them. As DNA, the CDR3 is TGTGCCAGCAGCCAAACGGTTGGAATAGCTTTCTTT. Translation: CASSQTVGIAFF.